This T cell receptor (beta chain) is from a study of memory CD4+ T cells and cytomegalovirus serostatus. Turning to the study itself: Donors were healthy Belgian adults, 9 CMV seropositive and about two dozen seronegative.

For this clone: The antigen is not known.

Assay used: immunoSEQ multiplex PCR; TCRdb lists only in-frame clones, some missing. Here the sample spans 50,000 to 70,000 clones, 70% to 80% being singletons. V was pared by 6 bases and J by 0 bases, with 12 bases between. The CDR3 loop spans 15 amino acids. The germline V gene encodes CDR1 SNHLY and CDR2 FYNNEI. Single viable CD3+CD4+CD8-CD45RO+ cells were sorted as the memory CD4+ T cells. Overall study results and limits: About 40% of the roughly 150 known CMV-associated TCRbeta sequences appeared in CD4+ memory. The CMV-associated TCR signature appears largely within the CD4+ memory repertoire. CMV serostatus prediction reached median AUC around 0.94, or 0.89 with US-trained model.

This clonotype originated in an adult in good health and CMV-seropositive. Sequencing was performed on memory CD4+ T cells from blood. The chain uses TRBV2 and TRBJ2-1; D might be TRBD1 or TRBD2, each matching 6 bases. CDR3 DNA: TGTGCCAGCAGACAGGGACTGAGCTCCTACAATGAGCAGTTCTTC. It is translated as CASRQGLSSYNEQFF.